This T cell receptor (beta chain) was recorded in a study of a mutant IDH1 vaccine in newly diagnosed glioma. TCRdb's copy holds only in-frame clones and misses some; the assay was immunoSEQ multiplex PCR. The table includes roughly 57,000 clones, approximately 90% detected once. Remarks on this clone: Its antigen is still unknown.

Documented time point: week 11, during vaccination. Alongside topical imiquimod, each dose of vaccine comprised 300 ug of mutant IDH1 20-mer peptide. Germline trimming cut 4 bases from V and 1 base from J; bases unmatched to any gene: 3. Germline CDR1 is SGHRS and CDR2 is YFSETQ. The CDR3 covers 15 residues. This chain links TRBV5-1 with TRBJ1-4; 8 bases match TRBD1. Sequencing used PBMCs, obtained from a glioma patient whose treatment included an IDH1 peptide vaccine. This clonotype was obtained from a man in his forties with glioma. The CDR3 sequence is CASSQGQGTNEKLFF. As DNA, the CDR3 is TGCGCCAGCAGCCAAGGACAGGGAACTAATGAAAAACTGTTTTTT. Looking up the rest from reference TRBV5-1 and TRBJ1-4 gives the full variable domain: KAGVTQTPRYLIKTRGQQVTLSCSPISGHRSVSWYQQTPGQGLQFLFEYFSETQRNKGNFPGRFSGRQFSNSRSEMNVSTLELGDSALYLCASSQGQGTNEKLFFGSGTQLSVL.